Included here is one TCR beta chain sequence, with context. The antigen is unknown. This sample is drawn from a study of T cell repertoires in cytomegalovirus infection. General study points: Individuals carrying CMV plus the relevant HLA were identified by cumulative frequency of public TCR beta families.

J lost 8 bases, V lost 1 base, and 2 bases had no gene match. The CDR3 runs to 14 residues. CDR1 and CDR2 (germline): LGHNA, YNFKEQ. MiXCR, applied by TCRdb to the reads, yields one record per CDR3 protein. Here the sample spans about 260,000 distinct CDR3 sequences, approximately 9.2% being singletons. The sequence was obtained from a human donor in good health (CMV status not recorded). Some clones in this sample may be carry-over from other donors' samples. Source material: PBMCs. This rearrangement joins TRBV4-2 to TRBJ2-1, with TRBD2 matching over 10 bases. The CDR3 region is CASSQGAGGYEQFF. For the CDR3, the DNA is TGTGCCAGCAGCCAAGGAGCGGGGGGGTATGAGCAGTTCTTC.